Below, one TCR beta chain is given with its context. The target antigen is unknown. The sample is drawn from a study of Ad26.COV2.S vaccination and SARS-CoV-2 variants. At the level of the study: Donor was in the COV1001 Ad26.COV2.S trial arm. Once, or twice with 56 days between doses, Ad26.COV2.S was given intramuscularly. General study findings and limits: Vaccinated individuals (as opposed to placebo recipients) had higher spike-specific TCR breadth.

Sequenced by immunoSEQ multiplex PCR; TCRdb stores in-frame clones only, minus some. The table includes roughly 420,000 clones, 75% to 90% detected once. V lost 2 bases, J lost 3 bases, and 11 bases lay in between. CDR1 and CDR2 from the germline V gene are SEHNR and FQNEAQ (reference sequence). The CDR3 is made up of 15 amino acids. The treatment: around 19 received Ad26.COV2.S at low or high dose, single or two shots; roughly 5 received placebo; per-sample allocation not given. Sampling was done on day 63 after the first vaccine or placebo injection. This clonotype was obtained from a person between 18 and 60 years old who received the Ad26.COV2.S COVID-19 vaccine or a placebo. The sequencing here drew on peripheral blood, taken in a trial of Ad26.COV2.S vaccine versus placebo. The chain links TRBV7-9 to TRBJ2-1; D not certain. The CDR3 is CASSLRDLIYNEQFF. The CDR3 coding sequence is TGTGCCAGCAGCTTAAGAGACCTAATCTACAATGAGCAGTTCTTC.